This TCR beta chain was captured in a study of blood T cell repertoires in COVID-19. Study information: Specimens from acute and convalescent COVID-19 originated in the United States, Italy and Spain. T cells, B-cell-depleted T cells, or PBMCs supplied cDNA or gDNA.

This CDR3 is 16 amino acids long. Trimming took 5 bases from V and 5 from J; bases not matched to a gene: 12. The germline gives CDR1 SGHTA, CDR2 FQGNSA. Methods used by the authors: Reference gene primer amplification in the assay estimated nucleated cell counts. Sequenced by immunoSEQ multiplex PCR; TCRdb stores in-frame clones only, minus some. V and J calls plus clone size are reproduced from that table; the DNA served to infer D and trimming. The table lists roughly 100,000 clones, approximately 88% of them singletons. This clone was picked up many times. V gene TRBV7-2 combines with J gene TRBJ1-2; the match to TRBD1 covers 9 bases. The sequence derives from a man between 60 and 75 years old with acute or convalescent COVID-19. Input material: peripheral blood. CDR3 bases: TGTGCCAGCAGCCTTACCGGGACAGGGATTGGATATGGCTACACCTTC. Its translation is CASSLTGTGIGYGYTF. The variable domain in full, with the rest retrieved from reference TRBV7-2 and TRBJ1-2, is GAGVSQSPSNKVTEKGKDVELRCDPISGHTALYWYRQSLGQGLEFLIYFQGNSAPDKSGLPSDRFSAERTGGSVSTLTIQRTQQEDSAVYLCASSLTGTGIGYGYTFGSGTRLTVV.